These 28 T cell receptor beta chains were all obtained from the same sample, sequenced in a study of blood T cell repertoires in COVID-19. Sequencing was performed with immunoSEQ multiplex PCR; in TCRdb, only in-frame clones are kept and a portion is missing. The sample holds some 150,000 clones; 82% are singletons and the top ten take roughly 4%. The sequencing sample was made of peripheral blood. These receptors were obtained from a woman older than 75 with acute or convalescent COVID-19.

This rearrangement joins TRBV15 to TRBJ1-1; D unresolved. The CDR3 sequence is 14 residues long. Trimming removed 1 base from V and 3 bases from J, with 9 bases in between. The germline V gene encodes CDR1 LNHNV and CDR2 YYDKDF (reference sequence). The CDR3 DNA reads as TGTGCCACCAGCAGAGTTTCTCGGGACACTGAAGCTTTCTTT. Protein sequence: CATSRVSRDTEAFF.

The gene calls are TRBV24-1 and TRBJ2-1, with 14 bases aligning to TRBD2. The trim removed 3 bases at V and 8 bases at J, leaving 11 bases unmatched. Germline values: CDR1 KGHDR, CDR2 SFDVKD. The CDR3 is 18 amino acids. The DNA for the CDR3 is TGTGCCACCAGTGATCCCGGGACTAGCGGGGGCCGACGGCATGAGCAGTTCTTC. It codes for CATSDPGTSGGRRHEQFF.

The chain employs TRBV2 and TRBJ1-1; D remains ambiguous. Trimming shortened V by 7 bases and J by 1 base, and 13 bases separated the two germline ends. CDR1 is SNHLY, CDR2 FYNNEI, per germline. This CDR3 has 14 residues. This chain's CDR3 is CASILEAANTEAFF. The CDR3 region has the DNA TGTGCCAGCATACTCGAAGCGGCGAACACTGAAGCTTTCTTT.

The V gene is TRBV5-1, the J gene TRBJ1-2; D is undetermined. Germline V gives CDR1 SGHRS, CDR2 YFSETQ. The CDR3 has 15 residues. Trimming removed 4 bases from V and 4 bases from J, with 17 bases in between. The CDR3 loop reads CASSPYKGAGYGYTF. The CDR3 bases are TGCGCCAGCAGCCCTTACAAGGGAGCGGGCTATGGCTACACCTTC.

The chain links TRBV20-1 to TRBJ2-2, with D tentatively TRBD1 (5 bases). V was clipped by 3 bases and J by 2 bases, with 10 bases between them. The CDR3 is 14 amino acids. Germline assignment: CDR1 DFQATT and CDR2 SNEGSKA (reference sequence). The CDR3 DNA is TGCAGTGCTAGTGAGACAGCCAACACCGGGGAGCTGTTTTTT. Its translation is CSASETANTGELFF.

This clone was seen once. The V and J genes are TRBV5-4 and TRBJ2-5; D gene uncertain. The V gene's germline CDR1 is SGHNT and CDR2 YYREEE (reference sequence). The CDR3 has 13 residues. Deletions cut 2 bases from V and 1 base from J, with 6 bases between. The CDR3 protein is CASSFNSQETQYF. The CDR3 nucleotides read TGTGCCAGCAGCTTTAACTCCCAAGAGACCCAGTACTTC.

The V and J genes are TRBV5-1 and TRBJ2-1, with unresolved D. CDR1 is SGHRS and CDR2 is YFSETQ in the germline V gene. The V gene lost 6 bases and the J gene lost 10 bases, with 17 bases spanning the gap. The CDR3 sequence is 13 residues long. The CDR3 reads CASTILPSREQFF. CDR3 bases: TGCGCCAGCACCATCCTCCCAAGCCGGGAGCAGTTCTTC.

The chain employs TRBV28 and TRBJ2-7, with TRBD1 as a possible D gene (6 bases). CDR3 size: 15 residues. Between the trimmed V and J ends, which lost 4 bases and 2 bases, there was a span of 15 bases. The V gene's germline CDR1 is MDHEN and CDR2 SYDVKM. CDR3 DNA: TGTGCCAGCAGTTCACATCACACAGGGACCTACGAGCAGTACTTC. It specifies CASSSHHTGTYEQYF.

For the CDR3, the DNA is TGCGCCAGCAGGCTACAGCCCTCCTACGAGCAGTACTTC. Protein sequence: CASRLQPSYEQYF. V gene TRBV10-2 combines with J gene TRBJ2-7; D ambiguous. The CDR3 loop spans 13 amino acids. CDR1 WSHSY and CDR2 SAAADI come from the germline V gene. Between the trimmed V and J ends, which lost 6 bases and 0 bases, there was a span of 9 bases.

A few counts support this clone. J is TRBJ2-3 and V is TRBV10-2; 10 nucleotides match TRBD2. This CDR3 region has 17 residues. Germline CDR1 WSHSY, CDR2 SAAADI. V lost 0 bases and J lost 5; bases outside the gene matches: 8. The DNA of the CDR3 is TGCGCCAGCAGTGAGTCTAGGGCTAGCGGGAGTATAGATACGCAGTATTTT. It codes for CASSESRASGSIDTQYF.

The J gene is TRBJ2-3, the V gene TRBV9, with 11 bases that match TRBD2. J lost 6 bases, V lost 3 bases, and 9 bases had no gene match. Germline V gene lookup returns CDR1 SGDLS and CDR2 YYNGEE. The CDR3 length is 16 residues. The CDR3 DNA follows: TGTGCCAGCAGCGCGATTAGCGGGAGGGCCGGGGATACGCAGTATTTT. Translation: CASSAISGRAGDTQYF. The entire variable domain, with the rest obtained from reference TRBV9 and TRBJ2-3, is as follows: DSGVTQTPKHLITATGQRVTLRCSPRSGDLSVYWYQQSLDQGLQFLIQYYNGEERAKGNILERFSAQQFPDLHSELNLSSLELGDSALYFCASSAISGRAGDTQYFGPGTRLTVL.

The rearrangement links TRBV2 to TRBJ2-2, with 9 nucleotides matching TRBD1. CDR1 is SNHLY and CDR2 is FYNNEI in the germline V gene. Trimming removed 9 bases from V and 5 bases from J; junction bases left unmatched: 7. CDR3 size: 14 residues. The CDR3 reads CASLPGQGTGELFF. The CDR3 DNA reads TGTGCCAGTCTACCGGGACAGGGAACCGGGGAGCTGTTTTTT.

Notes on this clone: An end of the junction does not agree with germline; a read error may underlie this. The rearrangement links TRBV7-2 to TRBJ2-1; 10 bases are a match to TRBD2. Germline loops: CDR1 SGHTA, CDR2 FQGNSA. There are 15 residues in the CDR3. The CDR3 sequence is CASSLAGEVYNEQFF. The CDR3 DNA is TGTGCCAGCAGCCTAGCGGGAGAGGTCTACAATGAGCAGTTCTTC. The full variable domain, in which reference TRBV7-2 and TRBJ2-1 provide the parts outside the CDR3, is GAGVSQSPSNKVTEKGKDVELRCDPISGHTALYWYRQSLGQGLEFLIYFQGNSAPDKSGLPSDRFSAERTGGSVSTLTIQRTQQEDSAVYLCASSLAGEVYNEQFFGPGTRLTVL.

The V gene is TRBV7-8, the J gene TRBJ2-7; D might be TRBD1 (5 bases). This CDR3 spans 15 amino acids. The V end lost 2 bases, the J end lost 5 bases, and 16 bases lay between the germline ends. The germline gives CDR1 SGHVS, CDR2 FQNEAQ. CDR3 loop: CASSLRRLAGNEQYF. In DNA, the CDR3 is TGTGCCAGCAGCTTACGGCGTTTAGCAGGGAACGAGCAGTACTTC.

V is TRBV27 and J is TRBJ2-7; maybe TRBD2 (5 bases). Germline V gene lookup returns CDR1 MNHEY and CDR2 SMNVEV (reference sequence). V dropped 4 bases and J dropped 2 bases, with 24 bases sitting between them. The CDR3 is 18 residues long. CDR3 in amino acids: CASSSQLPFEGNPYEQYF. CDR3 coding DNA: TGTGCCAGCAGTTCCCAATTACCGTTTGAGGGAAATCCCTACGAGCAGTACTTC.

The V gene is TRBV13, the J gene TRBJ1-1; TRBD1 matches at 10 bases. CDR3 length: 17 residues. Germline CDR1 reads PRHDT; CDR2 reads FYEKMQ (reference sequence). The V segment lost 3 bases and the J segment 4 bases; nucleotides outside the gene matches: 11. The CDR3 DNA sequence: TGTGCCAGCAGCTTCAGACCCAGGACAGGGGGATTCACTGAAGCTTTCTTT. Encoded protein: CASSFRPRTGGFTEAFF.

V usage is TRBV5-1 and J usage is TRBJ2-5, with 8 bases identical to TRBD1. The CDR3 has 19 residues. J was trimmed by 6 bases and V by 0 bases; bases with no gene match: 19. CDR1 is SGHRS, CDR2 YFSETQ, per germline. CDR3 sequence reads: CASSLGQGAGFGAPKTQYF. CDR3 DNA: TGCGCCAGCAGCTTGGGCCAGGGGGCGGGGTTCGGAGCCCCAAAGACCCAGTACTTC.

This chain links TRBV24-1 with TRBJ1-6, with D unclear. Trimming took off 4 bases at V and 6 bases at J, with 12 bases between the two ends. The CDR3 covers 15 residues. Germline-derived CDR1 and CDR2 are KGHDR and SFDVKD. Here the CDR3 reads CATSDPTEINSPLHF. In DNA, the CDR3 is TGTGCCACCAGTGACCCAACAGAAATTAATTCACCCCTCCACTTT.

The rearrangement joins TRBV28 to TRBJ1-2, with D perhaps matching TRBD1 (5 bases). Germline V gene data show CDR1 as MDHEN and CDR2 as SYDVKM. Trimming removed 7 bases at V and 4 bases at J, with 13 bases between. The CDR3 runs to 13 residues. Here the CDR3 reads CASTPTVPYGYTF. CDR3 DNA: TGTGCCAGCACCCCGACAGTTCCCTATGGCTACACCTTC.

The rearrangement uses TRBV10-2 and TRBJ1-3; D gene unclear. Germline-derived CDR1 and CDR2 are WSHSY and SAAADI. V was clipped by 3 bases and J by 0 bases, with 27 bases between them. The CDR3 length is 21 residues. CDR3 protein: CASSDSSLIPQDPDSGNTIYF. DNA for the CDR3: TGCGCCAGCAGTGATAGCAGTTTGATCCCGCAAGACCCAGACTCTGGAAACACCATATATTTT.

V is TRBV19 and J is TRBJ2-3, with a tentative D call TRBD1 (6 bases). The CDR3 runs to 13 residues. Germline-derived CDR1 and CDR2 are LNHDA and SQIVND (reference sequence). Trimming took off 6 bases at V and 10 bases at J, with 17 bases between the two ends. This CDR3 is CASSMGAGTSQYF. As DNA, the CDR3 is TGTGCCAGTAGCATGGGGGCGGGTACGTCGCAGTATTTT.

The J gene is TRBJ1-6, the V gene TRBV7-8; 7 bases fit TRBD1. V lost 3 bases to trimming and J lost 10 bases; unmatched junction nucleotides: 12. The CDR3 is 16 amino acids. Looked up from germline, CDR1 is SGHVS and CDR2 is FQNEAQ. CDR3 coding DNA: TGTGCCAGCAGCTTGACAGGGAGTATAGAAGGGTCACCCCTCCACTTT. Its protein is CASSLTGSIEGSPLHF.

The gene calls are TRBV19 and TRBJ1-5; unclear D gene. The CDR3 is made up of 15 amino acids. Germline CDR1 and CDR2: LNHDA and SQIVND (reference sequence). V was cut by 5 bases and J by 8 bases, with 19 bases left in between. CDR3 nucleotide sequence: TGTGCCAGTAGTCAAAGATACGGGGAGCCAAAGCCCCAGCATTTT. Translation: CASSQRYGEPKPQHF.

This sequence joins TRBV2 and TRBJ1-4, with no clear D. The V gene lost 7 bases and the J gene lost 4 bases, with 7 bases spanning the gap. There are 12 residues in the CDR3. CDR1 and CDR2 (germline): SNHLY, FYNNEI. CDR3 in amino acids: CASTERNEKLFF. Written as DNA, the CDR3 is TGTGCCAGCACAGAACGTAATGAAAAACTGTTTTTT.

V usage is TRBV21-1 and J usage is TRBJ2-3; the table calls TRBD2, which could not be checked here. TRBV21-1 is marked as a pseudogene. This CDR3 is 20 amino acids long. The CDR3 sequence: CASSKVDAGAGLENTDTQYF. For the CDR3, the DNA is TGTGCCAGCAGCAAAGTAGATGCGGGAGCGGGCTTGGAGAACACAGATACGCAGTATTTT.

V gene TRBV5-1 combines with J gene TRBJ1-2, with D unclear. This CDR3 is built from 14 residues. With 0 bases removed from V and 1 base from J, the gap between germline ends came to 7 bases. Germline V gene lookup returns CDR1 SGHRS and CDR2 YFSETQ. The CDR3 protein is CASSLGSHNYGYTF. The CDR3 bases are TGCGCCAGCAGCTTGGGATCACATAACTATGGCTACACCTTC.

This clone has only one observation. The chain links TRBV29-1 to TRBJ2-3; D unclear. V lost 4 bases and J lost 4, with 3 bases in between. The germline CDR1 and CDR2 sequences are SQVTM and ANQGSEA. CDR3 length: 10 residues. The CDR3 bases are TGCAGCGTTGCCGCAGATACGCAGTATTTT. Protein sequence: CSVAADTQYF.

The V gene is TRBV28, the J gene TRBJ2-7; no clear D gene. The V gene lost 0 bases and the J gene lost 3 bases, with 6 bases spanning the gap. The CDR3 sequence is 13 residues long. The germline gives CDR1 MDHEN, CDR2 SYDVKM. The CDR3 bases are TGTGCCAGCAGTTTATGGCGGATCTACGAGCAGTACTTC. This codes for CASSLWRIYEQYF.